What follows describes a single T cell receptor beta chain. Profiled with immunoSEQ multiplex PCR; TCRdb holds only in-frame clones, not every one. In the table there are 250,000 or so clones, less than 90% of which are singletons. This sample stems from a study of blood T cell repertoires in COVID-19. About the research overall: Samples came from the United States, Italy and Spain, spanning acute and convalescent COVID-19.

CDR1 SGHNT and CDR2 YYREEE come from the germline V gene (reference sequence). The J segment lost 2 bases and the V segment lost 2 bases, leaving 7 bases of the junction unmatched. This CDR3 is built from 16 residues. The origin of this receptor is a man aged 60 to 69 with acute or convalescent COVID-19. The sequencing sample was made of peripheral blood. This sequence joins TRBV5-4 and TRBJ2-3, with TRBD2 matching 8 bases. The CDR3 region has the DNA TGTGCCAGCAGCTTCAGGGCGGGAGGCAACACAGATACGCAGTATTTT. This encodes CASSFRAGGNTDTQYF.